These 4 T cell receptor beta chains were sequenced from one sample in a study of cytomegalovirus exposure and HLA in healthy donors (dated by TCRdb to 2016 to 2017). Library creation used the immunoSEQ multiplex PCR assay. TCRdb carries this immuneACCESS record with in-frame sequences only. Its versions omit some clonotypes, under half of them owing to an unresolved V gene in the studies checked, with the rest unexplained. For this sample there are around 150,000 clones; around four fifths appear just once. The top ten constitute 25% to 30% of the sample. Material: PBMCs. The receptors were gathered from a man younger than 40 in good health and CMV-seropositive.

V is TRBV19 and J is TRBJ1-2, with TRBD1 matching over 7 bases. The CDR3 spans 13 residues. Germline V lookup: CDR1 LNHDA, CDR2 SQIVND (reference sequence). V dropped 3 bases and J dropped 7; count of bases not matched to a gene: 5. The CDR3 DNA reads as TGTGCCAGTAGTATGAGACAGGGAGGTGGCTACACCTTC. It is translated as CASSMRQGGGYTF.

DNA for the CDR3: TGTGCCAGCAGCGCGTTAGCGGGAACCTCCTACGAGCAGTACTTC. Its protein product is CASSALAGTSYEQYF. The chain uses TRBV9 and TRBJ2-7; 8 bases line up with TRBD2. CDR3 length: 15 residues. V was pared by 3 bases and J by 0 bases, with 5 bases of the junction left unmatched. Germline CDR1 and CDR2: SGDLS and YYNGEE.

V usage is TRBV9 and J usage is TRBJ2-5; 8 bases match TRBD1. The CDR3 sequence is 18 residues long. Germline values: CDR1 SGDLS, CDR2 YYNGEE. The V and J ends lost 3 bases and 0 bases, in that order; junction bases with no gene match: 13. The CDR3 loop is CASSARTGGIRYQETQYF. DNA of the CDR3: TGTGCCAGCAGCGCCCGAACAGGGGGAATACGGTACCAAGAGACCCAGTACTTC. Full variable domain (outside the CDR3, taken from reference TRBV9 and TRBJ2-5): DSGVTQTPKHLITATGQRVTLRCSPRSGDLSVYWYQQSLDQGLQFLIQYYNGEERAKGNILERFSAQQFPDLHSELNLSSLELGDSALYFCASSARTGGIRYQETQYFGPGTRLLVL.

DNA of the CDR3: TGTGCCAGCGGGTACAGGGGGCTCGAGCAGTACTTC. Translating gives CASGYRGLEQYF. The rearrangement joins TRBV27 to TRBJ2-7; 9 bases are shared with TRBD1. With 8 bases clipped from V and 6 bases from J, the junction kept 5 bases outside the gene matches. Germline CDR1 is MNHEY and CDR2 is SMNVEV (reference sequence). The CDR3 runs 12 residues.